The rows below give T cell receptor beta chains drawn from one sample of a study of early T cells in non-severe SARS-CoV-2 infection. TCRdb re-analysed the 5' RACE reads in MiXCR, keeping a single row per CDR3 protein. This sample has tens of thousands of distinct CDR3 sequences, with 7.5% to 9.5% found just once. Sequences were derived from whole blood, sampled at baseline. All receptors derive from an adult who was a healthcare worker with PCR-confirmed SARS-CoV-2 infection or an uninfected control (not recorded which). CDR3s include the opening cysteine and the closing phenylalanine or tryptophan. A D gene is named only where the DNA matches it firmly. Size is omitted from some rows. Given values are once, few, many or a class for expanded clones.

j_call d_call clone_size v_call cdr3_length cdr3_nt cdr3_aa
TRBJ2-3 TRBD2 many TRBV6-2/TRBV6-3 16 TGTGCCAGCAGTTCCCTCGGACTAGCGGAAACAGATACGCAGTATTTT CASSSLGLAETDTQYF
TRBJ2-5 NA NA TRBV29-1 12 TGCAGCGTAAGCAGCGAGACGGAGACCCAGTACTTC CSVSSETETQYF
TRBJ1-3 NA many TRBV7-9 17 TGTGCCAGCAGCTTAGATAGCGTACAGATCTCTGGAAACACCATATATTTT CASSLDSVQISGNTIYF
TRBJ1-4 NA many TRBV7-9 16 TGTGCCAGCAGTGGACGGGCGCTAGCAACTAATGAAAAACTGTTTTTT CASSGRALATNEKLFF
TRBJ2-7 TRBD1 few TRBV10-3 18 TGTGCCATCAGCGCATGGGACAGGGGGTACGTGGTCTCCTACGAGCAGTACTTC CAISAWDRGYVVSYEQYF
TRBJ1-5 NA NA TRBV28 12 TGTGCCAGCAGTTTGGCCCAGCGGCCCCAGCATTTT CASSLAQRPQHF
TRBJ2-1 TRBD2 few TRBV12-3/TRBV12-4 19 TGTGCCAGCAGTGCACCCCCGGGACTAGCATCGAGCTCCTACAATGAGCAGTTCTTC CASSAPPGLASSSYNEQFF
TRBJ1-1 TRBD1 many TRBV12-3/TRBV12-4 14 TGTGCCAGCAGTATCAGACAGGGGGGCACTGAAGCTTTCTTT CASSIRQGGTEAFF
TRBJ2-7 NA NA TRBV7-9 15 TGTGCCAGCAGCCCCCGCCAGGGCCTCGCTTACGAGCAGTACTTC CASSPRQGLAYEQYF
TRBJ1-1 NA NA TRBV3-1 15 TGTGCCAGCAGCCCCTCACTGTCAGGTGGGAATGAAGCTTTCTTT CASSPSLSGGNEAFF
TRBJ1-1 TRBD1 NA TRBV12-3/TRBV12-4 16 TGTGCCAGCAGTCCCGCGAGGACAGGGGGCAAAACTGAAGCTTTCTTT CASSPARTGGKTEAFF
TRBJ1-5 NA many TRBV12-3/TRBV12-4 17 TGTGCCAGCAGTTTACCGCCCCGGGACGGTAGCAATCAGCCCCAGCATTTT CASSLPPRDGSNQPQHF
TRBJ2-3 NA NA TRBV5-1 15 TGCGCCAGCAGTCTGGGGGGACTGACCACAGATACGCAGTATTTT CASSLGGLTTDTQYF
TRBJ1-3 NA many TRBV18 13 TGTGCCAGCTCACCAGGGGCGCTGAACACCATATATTTT CASSPGALNTIYF
TRBJ2-7 NA few TRBV19 12 TGTGCCACCAGCCTCGGGCCCTACGAGCAGTACTTC CATSLGPYEQYF
TRBJ1-6 NA many TRBV4-1 19 TGCGCCAGCAGCCAGACTACCGGGACCCTGGCTGCCTATAATTCACCCCTCCACTTT CASSQTTGTLAAYNSPLHF
TRBJ2-4 TRBD2 NA TRBV5-1 16 TGCGCCAGCAGCTTGGGGGCACTAGCGACCAAAAACATTCAGTACTTC CASSLGALATKNIQYF
TRBJ2-2 TRBD1 once TRBV5-1 13 TGCGCCAGCAGCCGGGACAGGGGTGAGGAGCTGTTTTTT CASSRDRGEELFF
TRBJ1-3 NA many TRBV3-1 16 TGTGCCAGCAGCCTTGGGGGACCAGCCTCTGGAAACACCATATATTTT CASSLGGPASGNTIYF
TRBJ2-7 NA NA TRBV10-2 14 TGCGCCAGCAGTGTGGCGACCGGGGGCTACGAGCAGTACTTC CASSVATGGYEQYF
TRBJ2-7 TRBD2 few TRBV24-1 16 TGTGCCACCAGTGACCGAAGACTAGCGGGAGTCTACGAGCAGTACTTC CATSDRRLAGVYEQYF
TRBJ1-1 TRBD1 few TRBV7-3 15 TGTGCCAGCAGCTTAAGGGCAGGGGGTTACACTGAAGCTTTCTTT CASSLRAGGYTEAFF
TRBJ2-7 TRBD1 NA TRBV25-1 15 TGTGCCAGCAGTCCTACCGGGACAGGGACCTACGAGCAGTACTTC CASSPTGTGTYEQYF
TRBJ2-1 NA NA TRBV7-3 13 TGTGCCAGCAGCTTAAGTCCGCGCGATGAGCAGTTCTTC CASSLSPRDEQFF
TRBJ1-6 NA few TRBV20-1 16 TGCAGTGCTAGAGAGGGGCAGGGCCTTTATAATTCACCCCTCCACTTT CSAREGQGLYNSPLHF
TRBJ2-3 NA NA TRBV7-3 12 TGTGCCAGCAGCTCGAACCCAGGACCGCAGTATTTT CASSSNPGPQYF
TRBJ2-2 TRBD2 many TRBV24-1 15 TGTGCCACCTCGCTAGCGGAGCTAAACACCGGGGAGCTGTTTTTT CATSLAELNTGELFF
TRBJ2-3 NA few TRBV5-4 13 TGTGCCAGCAGCTCCTGGGTTAGCCCAACGCAGTATTTT CASSSWVSPTQYF
TRBJ2-3 NA few TRBV19 15 TGTGCCAGTAGTGGGCCCGGACGGCCTCAGGATACGCAGTATTTT CASSGPGRPQDTQYF
TRBJ2-2 NA many TRBV12-3/TRBV12-4 14 TGTGCCAGCAGTCCCCGCTGGGAGACCGGGGAGCTGTTTTTT CASSPRWETGELFF
TRBJ2-3 NA NA TRBV6-5 17 TGTGCCAGCAGTTACTCGGTCCAGCGGATTAGCACAGATACGCAGTATTTT CASSYSVQRISTDTQYF
TRBJ2-1 TRBD1 few TRBV6-6 14 TGTGCCAGCCGAAGAGGACAGGGGAACAATGAGCAGTTCTTC CASRRGQGNNEQFF
TRBJ1-1 NA many TRBV7-6 14 TGTGCCAGCAGCTTAGGGCTCGGCGTCACTGAAGCTTTCTTT CASSLGLGVTEAFF
TRBJ1-1 NA few TRBV5-1 12 TGCGCCAGCAGTTCGGACGGGGGTGAAGCTTTCTTT CASSSDGGEAFF
TRBJ2-5 TRBD2 many TRBV9 16 TGTGCCAGCAGCCCCCAGCAGCGGGGGGGCCAAGAGACCCAGTACTTC CASSPQQRGGQETQYF
TRBJ2-3 TRBD2 NA TRBV20-1 15 TGCAGTGCTTCCCCTTTAGCGGGGGGGCCAGATACGCAGTATTTT CSASPLAGGPDTQYF
TRBJ1-1 NA NA TRBV7-2 13 TGTGCCAGCAGCTTAGATTATTCGGATGAAGCTTTCTTT CASSLDYSDEAFF
TRBJ1-6 TRBD1 NA TRBV12-3/TRBV12-4 15 TGTGCCAGCAGTCGGGGGGACAGGCGCAATTCACCCCTCCACTTT CASSRGDRRNSPLHF
TRBJ2-7 NA NA TRBV10-2 15 TGCGCCAGCAGGACCAACAGGGAGTTGACCTACGAGCAGTACTTC CASRTNRELTYEQYF
TRBJ2-3 TRBD2 many TRBV14 15 TGTGCCAGCAGCCAAATGTCGGCGGGAGGGGATACGCAGTATTTT CASSQMSAGGDTQYF
TRBJ2-2 NA few TRBV24-1 12 TGTGCCACCAGTGACCTAACCGGGGAGCTGTTTTTT CATSDLTGELFF
TRBJ2-2 TRBD2 NA TRBV6-1 17 TGTGCCAGCAGTGGGTCCCAACTAGCGAGGAACACCGGGGAGCTGTTTTTT CASSGSQLARNTGELFF